A single sample gave rise to the 17 T cell receptor beta chains below, sequenced in a study of T cell repertoires in cytomegalovirus infection. These receptors' targets are unknown. TCRdb re-analysed the reads in MiXCR, keeping a single row per CDR3 protein. Altogether roughly 80,000 distinct CDR3 sequences are present, 24% being singletons, with the ten largest covering approximately 51%. The material was CD8+ T cells from cultured PBMCs, obtained from culture after CMV antigen stimulation. The receptors here all came from a human donor in good health (CMV status not recorded). Some clones in this sample may be carry-over from other donors' samples.

DNA of the CDR3: TGTGCCAGCAGCCCGGACTATGGCTACACCTTC. Amino acid sequence: CASSPDYGYTF. The chain couples TRBV6-6 to TRBJ1-2; D is undetermined. Between the trimmed V and J ends, which lost 6 bases and 3 bases, there was a span of 5 bases. Per germline, CDR1 MNHNY and CDR2 SVGAGI (reference sequence). This CDR3 is built from 11 residues.

There are a few counts of this clonotype. The chain employs TRBV28 and TRBJ1-4; the D gene is possibly TRBD1 (6 bases). The V gene lost 4 bases and the J gene lost 1 base, with 13 bases spanning the gap. Germline CDR1 is MDHEN and CDR2 is SYDVKM. This CDR3 comprises 16 residues. The CDR3 DNA follows: TGTGCCAGCAGTTCCCTCTCAGGGGAAACTAATGAAAAACTGTTTTTT. Translated, it gives CASSSLSGETNEKLFF.

This clonotype has more than one count but fewer than ten. One junction end does not reproduce the germline sequence, and a read error may be involved. V and J are TRBV7-6 and TRBJ2-5; TRBD1 matches at 7 bases. Germline CDR1 is SGHVS and CDR2 is FNYEAQ. The CDR3 spans 13 residues. CDR3 sequence reads: CASSLGTEETQYF. The CDR3 DNA reads as TGTGCTAGCAGCTTAGGGACAGAAGAGACCCAGTACTTC.

This clonotype occurred a few times. The J gene is TRBJ2-1, the V gene TRBV7-6; 9 bases agree with TRBD2. The CDR3 sequence is 21 residues long. The J segment lost 1 base and the V segment lost 5 bases, leaving 21 bases of the junction unmatched. CDR1 and CDR2 (germline): SGHVS, FNYEAQ. The CDR3 spells CASSPGTSGSVLGLSYNEQFF. CDR3 DNA sequence: TGTGCCAGCAGCCCCGGAACTAGCGGGTCGGTGCTTGGGTTATCCTACAATGAGCAGTTCTTC.

This clonotype was found a few times. The chain is built from TRBV4-1 and TRBJ1-1; D not certain. There are 13 residues in the CDR3. Looked up from germline, CDR1 is MGHRA and CDR2 is YSYEKL. Trimming shortened V by 0 bases and J by 14 bases, and 16 bases separated the two germline ends. For the CDR3, the DNA is TGCGCCAGCAGCCAAGATTCCGGACCTAACTCGTTCTTT. Its translation: CASSQDSGPNSFF.

The V call is TRBV3-1, the J call TRBJ2-1, with D possibly TRBD2 on 6 matching bases. Per the germline V gene, CDR1 is LGHDT and CDR2 is YNNKEL (reference sequence). The CDR3 is made up of 14 amino acids. V was shortened by 0 bases and J by 5 bases, with 8 bases between the two germline ends. For the CDR3, the DNA is TGTGCCAGCAGCCAAGATCCGGGAGACAATGAGCAGTTCTTC. Amino acid sequence: CASSQDPGDNEQFF.

This rearrangement joins TRBV15 to TRBJ1-5; D call uncertain. V lost 0 bases and J 8 bases, leaving 14 bases between the germline ends. The CDR3 is 15 residues long. CDR1 is LNHNV and CDR2 is YYDKDF in the germline V gene (reference sequence). CDR3 loop: CATSRDPRVEEPQHF. CDR3 DNA sequence: TGTGCCACCAGCAGAGATCCTCGGGTCGAGGAGCCCCAGCATTTT.

A few counts support this clonotype. The chain is built from TRBV6-5 and TRBJ1-1; no definite D call. V lost 6 bases to trimming and J lost 5 bases, with 22 bases between them. Germline loops: CDR1 MNHEY, CDR2 SVGAGI. The CDR3 has 16 residues. CDR3 nucleotides: TGTGCCAGCAGGAATATAACGGGAGCTCTAGGGACTGAAGCTTTCTTT. It translates to CASRNITGALGTEAFF.

This clonotype appeared many times. The chain links TRBV13 to TRBJ1-5; no clear D. The CDR3 length is 12 residues. The germline V and J ends were trimmed by 1 base and 7 bases, with 5 bases remaining between them. The germline gives CDR1 PRHDT, CDR2 FYEKMQ (reference sequence). Written as DNA, the CDR3 is TGTGCCAGCAGCTTAGACGGGCAGCCCCAGCATTTT. Translated: CASSLDGQPQHF.

The sample holds a few counts of this clonotype. This rearrangement joins TRBV19 to TRBJ1-5; maybe TRBD1 (6 bases). The germline V and J ends were trimmed by 3 bases and 2 bases, with 17 bases remaining between them. CDR1 and CDR2 (germline): LNHDA, SQIVND (reference sequence). CDR3 length equals 17 residues. Here the CDR3 DNA reads TGTGCCAGTAGTATTTTACCGGGGGCGCGGGGCAATCAGCCCCAGCATTTT. Amino acids: CASSILPGARGNQPQHF.

In its sample, this clonotype was seen a few times. This chain uses TRBV7-9 with TRBJ1-4; TRBD1 matches 8 bases. CDR3 length: 16 amino acids. Germline loops: CDR1 SEHNR, CDR2 FQNEAQ (reference sequence). The ends lost 5 bases at V and 6 bases at J; junction bases unmatched: 11. The CDR3 nucleotides read TGTGCCAGCAGCCAATTCCTCCCAGGGGGCGATGAAAAACTGTTTTTT. Its translation: CASSQFLPGGDEKLFF.

This chain links TRBV29-1 with TRBJ1-2; 8 bases match TRBD1. V shed 6 bases, J shed 2 bases, and the junction held 2 bases outside the gene matches. The CDR3 is 12 residues long. Per germline, CDR1 SQVTM and CDR2 ANQGSEA. In DNA form, the CDR3 reads TGCAGCGTGTACAGGGGGAACTATGGCTACACCTTC. Its translation: CSVYRGNYGYTF. Based on the CDR3 plus reference TRBV29-1 and TRBJ1-2, the full variable domain is SAVISQKPSRDICQRGTSLTIQCQVDSQVTMMFWYRQQPGQSLTLIATANQGSEATYESGFVIDKFPISRPNLTFSTLTVSNMSPEDSSIYLCSVYRGNYGYTFGSGTRLTVV.

In this sample, this clonotype turned up many times. The chain combines TRBV7-2 with TRBJ2-3; a possible D gene is TRBD2 (6 bases). CDR3 length: 17 amino acids. V was trimmed by 0 bases and J by 4 bases, leaving 17 bases between them. Per germline, CDR1 SGHTA and CDR2 FQGNSA. CDR3 coding DNA: TGTGCCAGCAGCTTAGCGTGGAGGGTCGCCCCCCCAGATACGCAGTATTTT. It is translated as CASSLAWRVAPPDTQYF. Full variable domain (outside the CDR3, taken from reference TRBV7-2 and TRBJ2-3): GAGVSQSPSNKVTEKGKDVELRCDPISGHTALYWYRQSLGQGLEFLIYFQGNSAPDKSGLPSDRFSAERTGGSVSTLTIQRTQQEDSAVYLCASSLAWRVAPPDTQYFGPGTRLTVL.

This chain links TRBV4-3 with TRBJ2-3, with 7 bases fitting TRBD2. Germline trimming cut 3 bases from V and 2 bases from J; bases unmatched to any gene: 5. CDR1 and CDR2 (germline): LGHNA, YSLEER. The CDR3 runs to 15 residues. The CDR3 sequence is CASSHSSGITDTQYF. The CDR3, as DNA: TGCGCCAGCAGCCATTCTAGCGGAATCACAGATACGCAGTATTTT.

This clonotype was recorded a few times. V is TRBV27 and J is TRBJ2-2; D call uncertain. CDR1 and CDR2 (germline): MNHEY, SMNVEV (reference sequence). The V end was cut by 3 bases, the J end by 3 bases, with 8 bases between. The length of the CDR3 is 14 residues. The CDR3 is CASSFSGYTGELFF. In nucleotides, the CDR3 is TGTGCCAGCAGTTTTTCCGGATACACCGGGGAGCTGTTTTTT.

This clonotype has more than one count but fewer than ten. The J gene is TRBJ1-4, the V gene TRBV19, with D hard to call. The CDR3 spans 12 residues. Germline V gene data show CDR1 as LNHDA and CDR2 as SQIVND (reference sequence). V was clipped by 1 base and J by 8 bases, with 5 bases between them. The CDR3 region has the DNA TGTGCCAGTAGTATAGCCGGCGAAAAACTGTTTTTT. Residues: CASSIAGEKLFF.

This clonotype was found a few times. V and J are TRBV11-1 and TRBJ2-3; weak D call: TRBD1 (6 bases). With 1 base removed from V and 2 bases from J, the gap between germline ends came to 13 bases. Germline V gene lookup returns CDR1 SGHAT and CDR2 FQDESV (reference sequence). This CDR3 comprises 16 residues. In DNA, the CDR3 is TGTGCCAGCAGCTTAGAGGGTCAGGGGATCACAGATACGCAGTATTTT. This gives the protein CASSLEGQGITDTQYF.